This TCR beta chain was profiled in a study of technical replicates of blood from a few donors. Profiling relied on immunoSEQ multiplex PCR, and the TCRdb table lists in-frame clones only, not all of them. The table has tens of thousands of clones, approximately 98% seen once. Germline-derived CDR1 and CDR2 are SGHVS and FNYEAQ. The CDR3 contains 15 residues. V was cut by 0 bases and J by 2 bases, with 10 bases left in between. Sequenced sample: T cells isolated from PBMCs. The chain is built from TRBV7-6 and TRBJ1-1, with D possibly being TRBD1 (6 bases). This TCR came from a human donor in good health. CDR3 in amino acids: CASSLAAGENTEAFF. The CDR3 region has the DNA TGTGCCAGCAGCTTAGCAGCAGGGGAAAACACTGAAGCTTTCTTT.